Shown below are 29 T cell receptor beta chains from a single sample sequenced in a study of cytomegalovirus exposure and HLA in healthy donors. 60 Vbeta and 13 Jbeta primers were used in PCR. Sequenced by immunoSEQ multiplex PCR; TCRdb stores in-frame clones only, minus some. Of roughly 180,000 clones in the sample, around 80% are singletons; the top ten hold approximately 2%. The sequenced sample consisted of PBMCs. These receptors all stem from a young woman in good health and CMV-seronegative.

This clone showed up just once. The rearrangement uses TRBV6-1 and TRBJ1-5, with 8 nucleotides matching TRBD1. V was clipped by 2 bases and J by 5 bases; unmatched bases: 14. This CDR3 contains 18 residues. CDR1 is MNHNS, CDR2 SASEGT, per germline. CDR3 DNA sequence: TGTGCCAGCAGTGAATCGACCTTTAGACAGGGGACGTATCAGCCCCAGCATTTT. This encodes CASSESTFRQGTYQPQHF.

V is TRBV27 and J is TRBJ2-3; 7 nucleotides match TRBD2. J gave up 4 bases and V 2 bases, and 0 bases lay outside the gene matches. Germline CDR1 is MNHEY and CDR2 is SMNVEV (reference sequence). The CDR3 consists of 13 residues. Here the CDR3 DNA reads TGTGCCAGCAGTTTACGGGGGGCAGATACGCAGTATTTT. Protein product: CASSLRGADTQYF.

V and J are TRBV7-3 and TRBJ1-1; 10 bases are shared with TRBD1. CDR1 and CDR2 from the germline V gene are SGHTA and FQGTGA. The CDR3 is 13 amino acids. V lost 8 bases to trimming and J lost 5 bases; unmatched junction nucleotides: 5. CDR3 in amino acids: CASGTGVGTEAFF. The CDR3, as DNA: TGTGCCAGCGGGACAGGGGTAGGAACTGAAGCTTTCTTT.

The chain is built from TRBV27 and TRBJ2-5; D is uncertain. The germline CDR1 and CDR2 sequences are MNHEY and SMNVEV (reference sequence). Trimming took off 6 bases at V and 1 base at J, with 9 bases between the two ends. The CDR3 covers 13 residues. The CDR3, as DNA: TGTGCCAGCAGCCCCACACGCCAAGAGACCCAGTACTTC. Translation: CASSPTRQETQYF.

The gene calls are TRBV29-1 and TRBJ2-5, with 10 bases identical to TRBD2. The ends lost 6 bases at V and 2 bases at J; junction bases unmatched: 3. The CDR3 is 13 residues long. Germline V gene sequence: CDR1 SQVTM, CDR2 ANQGSEA. The chain's CDR3 is CSVLTSGQETQYF. The DNA of the CDR3 is TGCAGCGTGCTGACTAGCGGGCAAGAGACCCAGTACTTC.

The chain uses TRBV30 and TRBJ2-5; 7 nucleotides line up with TRBD1. Per the germline V gene, CDR1 is GTSNPN and CDR2 is SVGIG (reference sequence). This CDR3 spans 13 amino acids. The J segment lost 4 bases and the V segment lost 3 bases, leaving 5 bases of the junction unmatched. CDR3 region: CAWSMTGSETQYF. DNA for the CDR3: TGTGCCTGGAGCATGACAGGGTCAGAGACCCAGTACTTC.

DNA of the CDR3: TGTGCCTGGAGTGTAGGGGTGAACACTGAAGCTTTCTTT. Its protein is CAWSVGVNTEAFF. The chain uses TRBV30 and TRBJ1-1; a possible D gene is TRBD1 (5 bases). Trimming cost V 0 bases and J 0 bases, with 5 bases left between them. Germline CDR1 reads GTSNPN; CDR2 reads SVGIG (reference sequence). This CDR3 has 13 amino acids. Looking up the rest from reference TRBV30 and TRBJ1-1 gives the full variable domain: SQTIHQWPATLVQPVGSPLSLECTVEGTSNPNLYWYRQAAGRGLQLLFYSVGIGQISSEVPQNLSASRPQDRQFILSSKKLLLSDSGFYLCAWSVGVNTEAFFGQGTRLTVV.

A few counts support this clone. The chain recombines TRBV5-1 with TRBJ1-1, with a possible D match to TRBD1 (5 bases). Germline CDR1 reads SGHRS; CDR2 reads YFSETQ. This CDR3 has 14 residues. V was cut by 0 bases and J by 3 bases, with 9 bases left in between. The CDR3 protein is CASSLATEDTEAFF. For the CDR3, the DNA is TGCGCCAGCAGCTTGGCGACAGAAGACACTGAAGCTTTCTTT. Full variable domain (missing parts from reference TRBV5-1 and TRBJ1-1): KAGVTQTPRYLIKTRGQQVTLSCSPISGHRSVSWYQQTPGQGLQFLFEYFSETQRNKGNFPGRFSGRQFSNSRSEMNVSTLELGDSALYLCASSLATEDTEAFFGQGTRLTVV.

The chain carries TRBV6-4 and TRBJ2-6; D might be TRBD1 (5 bases). Germline values: CDR1 MRHNA, CDR2 SNTAGT. Trimming pared 4 bases from V and 1 base from J, leaving 20 bases between. The CDR3 totals 19 residues. In DNA form, the CDR3 reads TGTGCCAGCAGTGCTTTCGGCACAGGCCCCCCGTCTGGGGCCAACGTCCTGACTTTC. Protein: CASSAFGTGPPSGANVLTF.

The CDR3 bases are TGTGCCAGCAGTCCAAGGACAGGGGGACAAGAGACCCAGTACTTC. This codes for CASSPRTGGQETQYF. The chain recombines TRBV6-6 with TRBJ2-5; TRBD1 aligns across 10 bases. V dropped 5 bases and J dropped 2; count of bases not matched to a gene: 5. The CDR3 has 15 residues. Germline V gives CDR1 MNHNY, CDR2 SVGAGI (reference sequence).

This clone was seen only once. The chain links TRBV18 to TRBJ2-1, with unresolved D. Looked up from germline, CDR1 is KGHSH and CDR2 is LQKENI. This CDR3 is 15 amino acids long. Trimming pared 2 bases from V and 7 bases from J, leaving 15 bases between. CDR3 in amino acids: CASSPDTLSGNEQFF. CDR3 DNA sequence: TGTGCCAGCTCACCAGACACCCTCAGTGGAAATGAGCAGTTCTTC.

This clone was detected only once. The DNA of the CDR3 is TGCAGCGTTCAGGGGGCTGGGAAAAACATTCAGTACTTC. Translation gives CSVQGAGKNIQYF. J is TRBJ2-4 and V is TRBV29-1; TRBD1 matches 8 bases. The ends lost 5 bases at V and 4 bases at J; junction bases unmatched: 4. Germline assignment: CDR1 SQVTM and CDR2 ANQGSEA. CDR3 length: 13 residues.

This chain connects TRBV18 to TRBJ1-1; no definite D call. From germline, CDR1 is KGHSH and CDR2 LQKENI. Deletions cut 3 bases from V and 6 bases from J, with 11 bases between. The CDR3 loop spans 13 amino acids. The CDR3 protein is CASSPSWGAEAFF. CDR3 nucleotides: TGTGCCAGCTCACCCTCCTGGGGAGCTGAAGCTTTCTTT.

The J gene is TRBJ2-7, the V gene TRBV4-1; D uncertain. The length of the CDR3 is 13 residues. V was cut by 0 bases and J by 2 bases, with 5 bases left in between. Germline CDR1 and CDR2: MGHRA and YSYEKL. The CDR3 spells CASSQESAYEQYF. In nucleotides, the CDR3 is TGCGCCAGCAGCCAAGAATCGGCCTACGAGCAGTACTTC.

The gene calls are TRBV7-9 and TRBJ2-7, with 9 bases that match TRBD1. With 3 bases clipped from V and 4 bases from J, the junction kept 7 bases outside the gene matches. This CDR3 spans 15 amino acids. Germline V CDR1 and CDR2: SEHNR, FQNEAQ (reference sequence). CDR3 DNA: TGTGCCAGCAGCTTTTCATCGGGACAGGGATACGAGCAGTACTTC. This translates into CASSFSSGQGYEQYF.

The gene calls are TRBV5-1 and TRBJ2-1, with D possibly TRBD2 on 6 matching bases. Trimming shortened V by 0 bases and J by 6 bases, and 19 bases separated the two germline ends. The germline gives CDR1 SGHRS, CDR2 YFSETQ. The CDR3 loop spans 17 amino acids. The CDR3 reads CASSLEAGLTQGNEQFF. CDR3 nucleotide sequence: TGCGCCAGCAGCTTGGAAGCGGGTCTCACTCAGGGCAATGAGCAGTTCTTC.

This clone was observed a few times. The gene calls are TRBV12-5 and TRBJ1-5; D unresolved. V was pared by 0 bases and J by 5 bases, with 20 bases between. This CDR3 has 18 amino acids. Looked up from germline, CDR1 is LGHNT and CDR2 is FRNRAP. CDR3 amino acids: CASGLVGFGRGLDQPQHF. For the CDR3, the DNA is TGTGCTAGTGGTTTGGTCGGGTTCGGCCGAGGGTTGGATCAGCCCCAGCATTTT.

This clone was detected a few times. The chain is built from TRBV4-2 and TRBJ2-1, with 9 bases lining up with TRBD2. This CDR3 is 16 amino acids long. Trimming cost V 0 bases and J 6 bases; bases outside gene matches: 6. Germline CDR1 is LGHNA and CDR2 is YNFKEQ. CDR3 nucleotides: TGTGCCAGCAGCCAAGATGCGGGGGGGCCGGCCAATGAGCAGTTCTTC. Protein product: CASSQDAGGPANEQFF.

This chain joins TRBV2 and TRBJ1-2; D is undetermined. The length of the CDR3 is 13 residues. Looked up from germline, CDR1 is SNHLY and CDR2 is FYNNEI. Deletions cut 1 base from V and 8 bases from J, with 11 bases between. CDR3 sequence: CASSEEGERGYTF. CDR3 coding DNA: TGTGCCAGCAGTGAAGAGGGTGAGCGGGGCTACACCTTC. Combining the CDR3 with reference TRBV2 and TRBJ1-2 gives the whole variable domain EPEVTQTPSHQVTQMGQEVILRCVPISNHLYFYWYRQILGQKVEFLVSFYNNEISEKSEIFDDQFSVERPDGSNFTLKIRSTKLEDSAMYFCASSEEGERGYTFGSGTRLTVV.

As regards this clone: Since the CDR3 does not end with the conserved phenylalanine or tryptophan, this likely comes from a read error. The chain combines TRBV4-1 with TRBJ1-6; D not resolved. Germline CDR1 MGHRA, CDR2 YSYEKL. The CDR3 runs to 17 residues. V dropped 1 base and J dropped 8 bases, with 18 bases sitting between them. CDR3 DNA sequence: TGCGCCAGCAGCCAAGTAGGGAGGCGAGGGTCGGATTCACCCCTCCACTCT. Translating gives CASSQVGRRGSDSPLHS.

The V gene is TRBV18, the J gene TRBJ2-7, with D perhaps TRBD1 (6 bases). The germline V gene has CDR1 KGHSH and CDR2 LQKENI. The germline V and J ends were trimmed by 4 bases and 3 bases, with 10 bases remaining between them. CDR3 size: 13 residues. CDR3 DNA sequence: TGTGCCAGCTCACTTCGACAGGACTACGAGCAGTACTTC. Its translation is CASSLRQDYEQYF.

The gene calls are TRBV6-1 and TRBJ2-2, with D perhaps matching TRBD2 (5 bases). Trimming removed 6 bases from V and 8 bases from J, with 10 bases in between. Germline CDR1 and CDR2: MNHNS and SASEGT. The CDR3 length is 12 residues. CDR3 DNA: TGTGCCAGCAGGAACAAGCGGGGGGAGCTGTTTTTT. Translating gives CASRNKRGELFF.

V and J are TRBV11-2 and TRBJ2-7; 10 bases agree with TRBD2. V gave up 4 bases and J gave up 7 bases; unmatched junction bases: 7. This CDR3 spans 14 amino acids. Looked up from germline, CDR1 is SGHAT and CDR2 is FQNNGV. CDR3 sequence (DNA): TGTGCCAGCAGCTCGACGGGACTAGCGAGGGAGCAGTACTTC. It encodes CASSSTGLAREQYF.

J is TRBJ1-4 and V is TRBV5-3; 8 bases line up with TRBD1. TRBV5-3 is labeled an ORF, and its function is uncertain. The CDR3 loop spans 17 amino acids. Trimming took 3 bases from V and 6 from J; bases not matched to a gene: 13. CDR3 in amino acids: CARSSIAPGGADEKLFF. Written as DNA, the CDR3 is TGTGCCAGAAGCTCGATAGCCCCAGGGGGCGCCGATGAAAAACTGTTTTTT.

The chain combines TRBV2 with TRBJ1-2; 7 bases match TRBD1. The trim removed 3 bases at V and 4 bases at J, leaving 11 bases unmatched. The CDR3 is 16 residues long. The germline CDR1 and CDR2 sequences are SNHLY and FYNNEI. The CDR3 nucleotides are TGTGCCAGCAGTGATACCTCGCGGGGGGACAGCTATGGCTACACCTTC. It yields the protein CASSDTSRGDSYGYTF.

This clone has more than one count but fewer than ten. This sequence joins TRBV5-1 and TRBJ2-7; D is undetermined. CDR1 and CDR2 (germline): SGHRS, YFSETQ. The CDR3 is made up of 14 amino acids. V dropped 4 bases and J dropped 0 bases, with 11 bases sitting between them. The CDR3 region has the DNA TGCGCCAGCAGCGCCGATGCCAGCTCCTACGAGCAGTACTTC. Residues: CASSADASSYEQYF.

V and J are TRBV6-1 and TRBJ1-2; weak D call: TRBD1 (5 bases). V was shortened by 8 bases and J by 4 bases, with 17 bases between the two germline ends. Germline assignment: CDR1 MNHNS and CDR2 SASEGT. The CDR3 is 14 amino acids. The CDR3 region is CASSSYGQTYGYTF. The CDR3 region has the DNA TGTGCCAGCTCTTCATACGGACAAACCTATGGCTACACCTTC.

This chain connects TRBV4-1 to TRBJ1-6; no clear D. CDR1 and CDR2 from the germline V gene are MGHRA and YSYEKL. The CDR3 is 11 residues long. The ends were cut back, 5 bases at V and 14 bases at J, with 10 bases in the middle. CDR3 sequence (DNA): TGCGCCAGCAGCTCGACCGGGACCCTCCACTTT. Translation gives CASSSTGTLHF.

This chain connects TRBV30 to TRBJ2-4; 8 positions agree with TRBD1. Germline loops: CDR1 GTSNPN, CDR2 SVGIG (reference sequence). The trim removed 3 bases at V and 0 bases at J, leaving 4 bases unmatched. The CDR3 is made up of 15 amino acids. The CDR3 coding sequence is TGTGCCTGGAGGGACAGGGAGTTAGCCAAAAACATTCAGTACTTC. Translated, it gives CAWRDRELAKNIQYF.